Listed below are T cell receptor beta chains from one sample, sequenced in a study of shared clonotypes between healthy human individuals. Using immunoSEQ multiplex PCR, the repertoire was profiled, and TCRdb retains in-frame clones only, with some absent. The top ten hold more than 1.5% of the sample, which has around 1,900,000 clones, 93% seen once. Sequenced material: naive CD8+ T cells from PBMCs. These receptors were collected from a young man in good health. Some clones in this sample may be carry-over from other donors' samples. Both conserved end residues are part of each CDR3. The D gene is left open where the match is weak. Size is omitted from some rows. Given values are once, few, many or a class for expanded clones.

CDR3	DNA	V	D	size	J
CASSQGLGLAGNEQYF	TGCGCCAGCAGCCAAGGTCTAGGACTAGCGGGAAACGAGCAGTACTTC	TRBV4-1	TRBD2	-	TRBJ2-7
CASRLGGVHTF	TGTGCCAGCAGGTTAGGGGGGGTACACACCTTC	TRBV28	-	once	TRBJ1-2
CASSLAHYEQYF	TGTGCCAGCAGCTTAGCACACTACGAGCAGTACTTC	TRBV7-9	-	-	TRBJ2-7
CASSIPRASGNTGELFF	TGTGCCAGCAGCATCCCCCGGGCTAGCGGAAACACCGGGGAGCTGTTTTTT	TRBV9	TRBD2	once	TRBJ2-2
CAWSVSWDRLGETQYF	TGTGCCTGGAGTGTTTCATGGGACAGATTGGGAGAGACCCAGTACTTC	TRBV30	TRBD1	-	TRBJ2-5
CASSQGTSGYEQYF	TGCGCCAGCAGCCAAGGGACTAGCGGGTACGAGCAGTACTTC	TRBV4-1	TRBD2	-	TRBJ2-7
CASSVAGLAGEEQFF	TGTGCCAGCAGCGTCGCGGGACTAGCGGGAGAAGAGCAGTTCTTC	TRBV7-2	TRBD2	-	TRBJ2-1
CASSWTGDPREQYF	TGCGCCAGCAGCTGGACAGGGGACCCAAGAGAGCAGTACTTC	TRBV5-1	TRBD1	once	TRBJ2-7
CASSFGELGYEQYF	TGCGCCAGCAGCTTCGGAGAACTAGGCTACGAGCAGTACTTC	TRBV5-1	-	once	TRBJ2-7
CASSSYSGTGISNEQYF	TGTGCCAGCAGCTCCTACTCCGGGACAGGGATCTCGAACGAGCAGTACTTC	TRBV7-3	TRBD1	-	TRBJ2-7
CASSYSLAGVGETQYF	TGTGCCAGCAGTTACTCGTTAGCGGGAGTAGGAGAGACCCAGTACTTC	TRBV6-5	TRBD2	-	TRBJ2-5
CAISESGAAEQYF	TGTGCCATCAGTGAGTCGGGCGCGGCGGAGCAGTACTTC	TRBV10-3	-	few	TRBJ2-7
CASSSVGPSTTQYF	TGTGCCAGCAGTTCAGTAGGACCGTCAACTACGCAGTATTTT	TRBV28	-	-	TRBJ2-3
CASSFSGSGGNTIYF	TGTGCCAGCAGTTTTTCGGGATCTGGGGGAAACACCATATATTTT	TRBV27	-	-	TRBJ1-3
CASTTTRGEAFF	TGCGCCAGCACCACTACGAGAGGAGAAGCTTTCTTT	TRBV4-1	-	-	TRBJ1-1
CASSPRGQGTYGYTF	TGTGCCAGCAGCCCGCGTGGGCAGGGGACCTATGGCTACACCTTC	TRBV13	-	-	TRBJ1-2
CASSLESAGLLETQYF	TGTGCCAGCAGCTTAGAAAGCGCGGGACTCCTAGAGACCCAGTACTTC	TRBV7-9	-	-	TRBJ2-5
CASNLRGRLQPETQYF	TGTGCCAGCAACCTCCGCGGTCGGCTACAACCAGAGACCCAGTACTTC	TRBV28	-	-	TRBJ2-5
CASSPSGNTIYF	TGTGCCAGCAGCCCAAGCGGAAACACCATATATTTT	TRBV11-2	-	-	TRBJ1-3
CATEPPGQYADTQYF	TGTGCCACAGAGCCCCCGGGACAGTACGCAGATACGCAGTATTTT	TRBV19	TRBD1	-	TRBJ2-3
CASSQEGTTEAFF	TGCGCCAGCAGCCAAGAGGGGACGACCGAAGCTTTCTTT	TRBV4-1	-	once	TRBJ1-1
CAISDTGESNQPQHF	TGTGCCATCAGTGACACAGGGGAGAGCAATCAGCCCCAGCATTTT	TRBV10-3	TRBD1	few	TRBJ1-5
CASSSPGAFGGYTF	TGTGCCAGCAGTAGCCCCGGGGCCTTCGGGGGCTACACCTTC	TRBV28	-	-	TRBJ1-2
CASRASHEQFF	TGTGCCAGCAGAGCTAGTCATGAGCAGTTCTTC	TRBV25-1	-	-	TRBJ2-1
CASSTGLAGRTDTQYF	TGTGCCAGTAGTACCGGACTAGCGGGACGCACAGATACGCAGTATTTT	TRBV19	TRBD2	-	TRBJ2-3
CASSGLADSYEQYF	TGTGCCAGCAGCGGACTAGCGGATTCCTACGAGCAGTACTTC	TRBV7-9	TRBD2	-	TRBJ2-7
CASSLALSGAGGSFYNEQFF	TGTGCCAGCAGCTTAGCGCTGAGTGGAGCGGGAGGGTCTTTTTATAATGAGCAGTTCTTC	TRBV7-8	TRBD2	-	TRBJ2-1
CASSLVGGGGAQYF	TGTGCCAGCAGTTTAGTCGGGGGGGGTGGGGCGCAGTATTTT	TRBV27	TRBD2	-	TRBJ2-3
CASSLTGRGREETQYF	TGTGCCAGCAGCTTAACGGGCAGGGGGCGCGAAGAGACCCAGTACTTC	TRBV7-3	TRBD1	-	TRBJ2-5
CASSFGTPSHNEQFF	TGTGCCAGCAGCTTCGGGACTCCATCCCACAATGAGCAGTTCTTC	TRBV11-2	-	-	TRBJ2-1
CASSRPRQGADEKLFF	TGTGCCAGCAGTCGTCCTAGACAGGGGGCTGATGAAAAACTGTTTTTT	TRBV2	TRBD1	once	TRBJ1-4
CASSYARLEEKLFF	TGTGCCAGCAGTTATGCCCGTTTGGAGGAAAAACTGTTTTTT	TRBV28	-	-	TRBJ1-4
CASSIRTATNEKLFF	TGCGCCAGCAGCATTCGGACAGCAACTAATGAAAAACTGTTTTTT	TRBV4-1	-	-	TRBJ1-4
CASSESPSGYYEQYF	TGCGCCAGCAGTGAGTCGCCTAGCGGGTACTACGAGCAGTACTTC	TRBV10-2	TRBD2	-	TRBJ2-7
CASSLGQGFFKQYF	TGTGCCAGCAGCTTGGGACAGGGTTTCTTTAAGCAGTACTTC	TRBV5-4	TRBD1	-	TRBJ2-7
CASSRVAGYSYEQYF	TGTGCCAGCAGCCGCGTGGCGGGCTACTCCTACGAGCAGTACTTC	TRBV14	-	-	TRBJ2-7
CASSGGRDEQYF	TGTGCCAGCAGCGGGGGGAGGGACGAGCAGTACTTC	TRBV7-9	TRBD2	-	TRBJ2-7
CASSPGQGSSAYEQYF	TGTGCCAGCAGCCCGGGACAGGGGTCCTCGGCCTACGAGCAGTACTTC	TRBV11-3	TRBD1	-	TRBJ2-7
CASSRVRVSTNTEAFF	TGTGCCAGCAGTCGAGTCCGGGTTTCGACGAACACTGAAGCTTTCTTT	TRBV28	-	once	TRBJ1-1
CAWREIGPLGGPDTQYF	TGTGCCTGGAGGGAAATAGGGCCCCTCGGTGGTCCAGATACGCAGTATTTT	TRBV30	-	-	TRBJ2-3
CASSLSLGGVNTEAFF	TGTGCCAGCAGTTTAAGTCTAGGCGGGGTGAACACTGAAGCTTTCTTT	TRBV27	-	-	TRBJ1-1
CASSQDGRYIDNEQYF	TGCGCCAGCAGCCAAGATGGCCGGTATATAGACAACGAGCAGTACTTC	TRBV4-1	-	-	TRBJ2-7
CASSSPLDRADTGELFF	TGTGCCAGCAGCTCCCCCCTGGACAGGGCGGACACCGGGGAGCTGTTTTTT	TRBV7-9	TRBD1	-	TRBJ2-2
CASSLIDGLTDTQYF	TGTGCCAGCAGTTTGATCGACGGACTCACAGATACGCAGTATTTT	TRBV27	-	once	TRBJ2-3
CASSLGASYEQYF	TGTGCCAGCAGCTTAGGGGCCTCCTACGAGCAGTACTTC	TRBV13	-	few	TRBJ2-7
CASSLMRERGEQYF	TGTGCCAGCAGCTTAATGCGGGAGAGGGGCGAGCAGTACTTC	TRBV7-9	TRBD2	-	TRBJ2-7
CASTFPGGPVDTQYF	TGTGCCAGCACCTTCCCGGGAGGGCCGGTAGATACGCAGTATTTT	TRBV5-4	TRBD2	-	TRBJ2-3
CASSLGNNYGYTF	TGTGCCAGCAGTTTGGGGAATAACTATGGCTACACCTTC	TRBV27	-	once	TRBJ1-2
CASSEPRGASLRELFF	TGTGCCAGCAGTGAACCCAGGGGAGCATCTCTCCGGGAGCTGTTTTTT	TRBV6-1	-	-	TRBJ2-2
CASSPCGVKTQYF	TGCGCCAGCAGTCCTTGTGGGGTAAAGACCCAGTACTTC	TRBV23-1	-	-	TRBJ2-5
CASSLASGNSYEQYF	TGTGCCAGCAGCTTAGCTAGCGGAAACTCCTACGAGCAGTACTTC	TRBV5-4	TRBD2	-	TRBJ2-7
CASSTIGLRGTDTQYF	TGTGCCAGCAGCACAATCGGCCTGAGGGGCACAGATACGCAGTATTTT	TRBV5-6	-	-	TRBJ2-3
CASSVGQLNEKLFF	TGTGCCAGCAGCGTCGGACAGCTTAATGAAAAACTGTTTTTT	TRBV7-8	-	-	TRBJ1-4
CASSPGGNTEAFF	TGTGCCAGCAGCCCAGGGGGGAACACTGAAGCTTTCTTT	TRBV7-9	TRBD1	-	TRBJ1-1
CASSLQGDQPQHF	TGTGCCAGCAGTTTACAGGGCGATCAGCCCCAGCATTTT	TRBV27	-	-	TRBJ1-5
CASSSRDPPNTGELFF	TGTGCCAGCAGCTCCCGGGACCCCCCGAACACCGGGGAGCTGTTTTTT	TRBV7-2	-	-	TRBJ2-2
CASSSRTSGPAPETQYF	TGCGCCAGCAGCTCCAGGACTAGCGGGCCAGCACCAGAGACCCAGTACTTC	TRBV5-1	TRBD2	-	TRBJ2-5
CASSQLATHPYEQYF	TGTGCCAGTAGCCAACTAGCTACCCACCCCTACGAGCAGTACTTC	TRBV19	-	-	TRBJ2-7
CASSFIRTEAFF	TGTGCCAGCAGCTTTATTCGAACTGAAGCTTTCTTT	TRBV7-9	-	-	TRBJ1-1